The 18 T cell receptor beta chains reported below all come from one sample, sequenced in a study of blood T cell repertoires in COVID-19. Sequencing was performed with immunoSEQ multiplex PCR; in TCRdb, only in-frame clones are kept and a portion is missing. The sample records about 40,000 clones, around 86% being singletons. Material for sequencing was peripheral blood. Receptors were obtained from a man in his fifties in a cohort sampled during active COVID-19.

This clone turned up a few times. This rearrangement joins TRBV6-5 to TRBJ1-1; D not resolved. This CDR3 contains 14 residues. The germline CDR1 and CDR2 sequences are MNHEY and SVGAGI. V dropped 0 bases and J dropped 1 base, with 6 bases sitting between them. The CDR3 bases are TGTGCCAGCAGTTACTCCGGAGAGAACACTGAAGCTTTCTTT. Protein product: CASSYSGENTEAFF.

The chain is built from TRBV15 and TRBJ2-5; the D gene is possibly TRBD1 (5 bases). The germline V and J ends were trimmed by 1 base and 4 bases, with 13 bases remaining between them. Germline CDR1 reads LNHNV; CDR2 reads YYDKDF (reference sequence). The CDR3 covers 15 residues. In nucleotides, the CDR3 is TGTGCCACCAGCAGAGTCACAGGACCTGGAGAGACCCAGTACTTC. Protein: CATSRVTGPGETQYF. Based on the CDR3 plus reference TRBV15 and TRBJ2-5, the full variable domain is DAMVIQNPRYQVTQFGKPVTLSCSQTLNHNVMYWYQQKSSQAPKLLFHYYDKDFNNEADTPDNFQSRRPNTSFCFLDIRSPGLGDTAMYLCATSRVTGPGETQYFGPGTRLLVL.

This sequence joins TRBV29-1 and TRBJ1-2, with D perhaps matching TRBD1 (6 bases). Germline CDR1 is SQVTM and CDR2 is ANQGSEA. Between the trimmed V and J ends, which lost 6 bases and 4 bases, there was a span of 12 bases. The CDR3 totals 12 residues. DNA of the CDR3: TGCAGCGTGGTAACAGGGATCTATGGCTACACCTTC. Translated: CSVVTGIYGYTF.

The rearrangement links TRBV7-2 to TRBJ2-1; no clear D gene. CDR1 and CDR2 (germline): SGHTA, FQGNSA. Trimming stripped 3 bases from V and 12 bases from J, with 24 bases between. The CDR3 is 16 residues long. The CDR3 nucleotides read TGTGCCAGCAGCTTGTCCGTTGCGCTGGGCCTAAGTGGGCAGTTCTTC. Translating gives CASSLSVALGLSGQFF.

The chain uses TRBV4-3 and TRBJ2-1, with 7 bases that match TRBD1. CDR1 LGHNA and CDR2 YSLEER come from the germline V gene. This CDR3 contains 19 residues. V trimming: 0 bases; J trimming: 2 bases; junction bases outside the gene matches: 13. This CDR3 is CASSQDPVLGQAPYNEQFF. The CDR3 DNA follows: TGCGCCAGCAGCCAAGATCCCGTCTTAGGACAGGCGCCCTACAATGAGCAGTTCTTC.

As DNA, the CDR3 is TGTGCCAGCAGCCAAGGAGTGAGTCTAGCGGGATCCTACGAGCAGTACGTC. Protein product: CASSQGVSLAGSYEQYV. The chain is built from TRBV3-1 (or the pseudogene TRBV3-2) and TRBJ2-7, with 9 bases lining up with TRBD2. Per germline, CDR1 LGHDT and CDR2 YNNKEL (reference sequence). This CDR3 contains 17 residues. V dropped 1 base and J dropped 1; count of bases not matched to a gene: 8.

CDR3 amino acids: CASSLGDYGYTF. Written as DNA, the CDR3 is TGTGCCAGCAGCTTGGGCGACTATGGCTACACCTTC. The chain carries TRBV13 and TRBJ1-2, with D unresolved. V was trimmed by 3 bases and J by 3 bases, leaving 5 bases between them. This CDR3 spans 12 amino acids. From germline, CDR1 is PRHDT and CDR2 FYEKMQ (reference sequence).

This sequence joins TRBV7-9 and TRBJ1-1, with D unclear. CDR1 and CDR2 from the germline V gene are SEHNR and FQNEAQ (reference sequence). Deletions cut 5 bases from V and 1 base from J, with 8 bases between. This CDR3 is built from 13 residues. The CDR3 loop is CASSPLSNTEAFF. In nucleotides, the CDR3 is TGTGCCAGCAGCCCCCTCTCGAACACTGAAGCTTTCTTT.

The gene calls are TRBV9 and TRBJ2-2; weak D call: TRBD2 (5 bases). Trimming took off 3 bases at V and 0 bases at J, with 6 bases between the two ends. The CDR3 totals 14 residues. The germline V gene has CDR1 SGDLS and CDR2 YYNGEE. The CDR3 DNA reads TGTGCCAGCAGCGGCGGGTCGAACACCGGGGAGCTGTTTTTT. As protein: CASSGGSNTGELFF.

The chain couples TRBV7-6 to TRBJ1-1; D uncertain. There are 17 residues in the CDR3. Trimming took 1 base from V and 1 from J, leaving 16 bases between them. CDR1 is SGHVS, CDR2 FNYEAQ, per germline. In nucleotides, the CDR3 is TGTGCCAGCAGCTTAGGGTCTCCGGGTCAACGGAACACTGAAGCTTTCTTT. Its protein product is CASSLGSPGQRNTEAFF.

CDR3 sequence (DNA): TGTGCCAGCAGCTTAGCGGTGGTGTCTAGCGGATACAATGAGCAGTTCTTC. Its protein product is CASSLAVVSSGYNEQFF. This chain joins TRBV7-8 and TRBJ2-1; 7 nucleotides line up with TRBD2. This CDR3 contains 17 residues. Germline V gene sequence: CDR1 SGHVS, CDR2 FQNEAQ. V lost 0 bases, J lost 4 bases, and 9 bases stayed unmatched.

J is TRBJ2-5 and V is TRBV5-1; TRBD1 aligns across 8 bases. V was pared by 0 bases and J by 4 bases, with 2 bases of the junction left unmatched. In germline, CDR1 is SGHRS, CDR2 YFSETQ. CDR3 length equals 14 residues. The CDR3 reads CASSLGTGTETQYF. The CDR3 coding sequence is TGCGCCAGCAGCTTGGGGACAGGGACAGAGACCCAGTACTTC. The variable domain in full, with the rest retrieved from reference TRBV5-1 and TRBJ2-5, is KAGVTQTPRYLIKTRGQQVTLSCSPISGHRSVSWYQQTPGQGLQFLFEYFSETQRNKGNFPGRFSGRQFSNSRSEMNVSTLELGDSALYLCASSLGTGTETQYFGPGTRLLVL.

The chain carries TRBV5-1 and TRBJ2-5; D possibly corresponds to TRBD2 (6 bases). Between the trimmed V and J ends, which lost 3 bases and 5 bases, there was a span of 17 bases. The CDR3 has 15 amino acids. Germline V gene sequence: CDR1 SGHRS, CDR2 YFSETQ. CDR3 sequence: CASSSGLSREETQYF. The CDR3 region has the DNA TGCGCCAGCAGCTCGGGACTTTCGAGGGAGGAGACCCAGTACTTC.

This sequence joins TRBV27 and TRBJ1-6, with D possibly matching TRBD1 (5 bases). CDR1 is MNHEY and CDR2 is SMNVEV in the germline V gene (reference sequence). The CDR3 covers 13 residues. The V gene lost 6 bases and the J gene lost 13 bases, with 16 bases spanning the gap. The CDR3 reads CASRPRGSFPLHF. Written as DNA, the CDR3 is TGTGCCAGCAGACCGCGGGGGAGTTTTCCCCTCCACTTT.

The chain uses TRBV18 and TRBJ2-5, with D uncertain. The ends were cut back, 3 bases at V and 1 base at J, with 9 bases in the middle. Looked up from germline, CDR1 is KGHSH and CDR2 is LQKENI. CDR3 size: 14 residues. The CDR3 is CASSPPSLQETQYF. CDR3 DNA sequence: TGTGCCAGCTCACCCCCTTCCCTCCAAGAGACCCAGTACTTC.

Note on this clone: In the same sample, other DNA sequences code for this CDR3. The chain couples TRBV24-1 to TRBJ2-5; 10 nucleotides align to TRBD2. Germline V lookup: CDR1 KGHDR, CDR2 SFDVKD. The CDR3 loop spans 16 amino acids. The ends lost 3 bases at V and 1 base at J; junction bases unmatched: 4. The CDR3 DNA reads TGTGCCACCAGTGATGGTACTAGCGGGACCCAAGAGACCCAGTACTTC. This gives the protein CATSDGTSGTQETQYF.

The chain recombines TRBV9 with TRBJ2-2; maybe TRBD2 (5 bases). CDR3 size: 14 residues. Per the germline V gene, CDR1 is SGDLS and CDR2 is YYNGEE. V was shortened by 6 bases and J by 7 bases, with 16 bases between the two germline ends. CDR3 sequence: CASTVGDSGGELFF. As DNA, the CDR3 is TGTGCCAGCACAGTCGGGGATTCTGGCGGGGAGCTGTTTTTT. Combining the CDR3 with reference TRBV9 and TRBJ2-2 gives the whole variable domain DSGVTQTPKHLITATGQRVTLRCSPRSGDLSVYWYQQSLDQGLQFLIQYYNGEERAKGNILERFSAQQFPDLHSELNLSSLELGDSALYFCASTVGDSGGELFFGEGSRLTVL.

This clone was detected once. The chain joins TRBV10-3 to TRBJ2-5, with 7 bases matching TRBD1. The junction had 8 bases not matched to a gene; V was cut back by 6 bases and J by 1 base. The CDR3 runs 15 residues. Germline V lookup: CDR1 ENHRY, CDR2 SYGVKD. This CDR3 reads CAIRARTGPQETQYF. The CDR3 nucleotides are TGTGCCATCAGGGCCCGGACAGGCCCCCAAGAGACCCAGTACTTC.